One and the same sample provided the 22 T cell receptor beta chains below, sequenced in a study of blood T cells in healthy people across ages. A second about 6 to 11 cycle PCR used barcoded and J-beta primers. TCRdb re-derived calls from the 5' RACE reads in MiXCR, one entry per CDR3 protein. The sample comprises some 800,000 distinct CDR3 sequences, around 25% of which are singletons, and approximately 4% rests with the top ten. These data also featured in a second study, about T cells of mothers and their children.

The material sequenced was blood. The source is a boy younger than 18 in good health.

This chain links TRBV4-1 with TRBJ1-1, with D hard to call. Germline CDR1 MGHRA, CDR2 YSYEKL. This CDR3 has 17 residues. The V and J ends lost 3 bases and 0 bases respectively, with 17 bases between them. The DNA for the CDR3 is TGCGCCAGCAGCCAGCACTTGGCGGGTACCATGAACACTGAAGCTTTCTTT. Translation: CASSQHLAGTMNTEAFF.

Points on this clonotype: A read error may produce the germline difference seen at one junction end. The V call is TRBV14, the J call TRBJ2-3; D is perhaps TRBD2 (7 bases). The CDR3 extends over 17 amino acids. Germline values: CDR1 SGHDN, CDR2 FVKESK. The CDR3 sequence: CANSQDLWGGGTDTQYF. For the CDR3, the DNA is TGTGCCAACAGCCAAGATTTGTGGGGGGGCGGCACAGATACGCAGTATTTT.

The sample holds a few counts of this clonotype. The V gene is TRBV2, the J gene TRBJ2-7; 7 nucleotides align to TRBD2. Germline loops: CDR1 SNHLY, CDR2 FYNNEI. V was clipped by 8 bases and J by 2 bases; unmatched bases: 18. This CDR3 spans 17 amino acids. CDR3: CASRLGQSGIGTYEQYF. DNA of the CDR3: TGTGCCAGCCGTTTGGGGCAGAGCGGGATTGGAACCTACGAGCAGTACTTC.

The J gene is TRBJ2-5, the V gene TRBV20-1; perhaps TRBD1 as D (6 bases). Trimming removed 4 bases from V and 4 bases from J, with 19 bases in between. This CDR3 spans 15 amino acids. Germline V gene sequence: CDR1 DFQATT, CDR2 SNEGSKA (reference sequence). The CDR3 coding sequence is TGCAGTGCTACGCCCCGACAGGCCATCCGAGAGACCCAGTACTTC. Translating gives CSATPRQAIRETQYF.

This clonotype was seen a few times. This sequence joins TRBV7-8 and TRBJ2-1; no reliable D call. Germline CDR1 reads SGHVS; CDR2 reads FQNEAQ. This CDR3 region has 16 residues. Trimming cost V 4 bases and J 4 bases, with 17 bases left between them. This chain's CDR3 is CASSSAIVGDYNEQFF. The CDR3 DNA reads TGTGCCAGCAGCTCGGCGATCGTCGGCGATTACAATGAGCAGTTCTTC.

The chain has TRBV6-5 and TRBJ1-1; D is unresolved. The CDR3 contains 14 residues. Trimming shortened V by 0 bases and J by 6 bases, and 11 bases separated the two germline ends. Germline CDR1 is MNHEY and CDR2 is SVGAGI. The CDR3 DNA reads as TGTGCCAGCAGTTACTCCCACTTAGTGGCTGAAGCTTTCTTT. It codes for CASSYSHLVAEAFF.

This clonotype was observed once. The chain has TRBV2 and TRBJ2-7; 10 nucleotides agree with TRBD1. The germline V gene has CDR1 SNHLY and CDR2 FYNNEI. Trimming cost V 0 bases and J 7 bases; bases outside gene matches: 9. The length of the CDR3 is 16 residues. The CDR3 nucleotides read TGTGCCAGCAGTGAAGCGGAGGCCGGGACAGGGGAAGAGCAGTACTTC. Translating it yields CASSEAEAGTGEEQYF. Supplemented by reference TRBV2 and TRBJ2-7, the full variable domain reads EPEVTQTPSHQVTQMGQEVILRCVPISNHLYFYWYRQILGQKVEFLVSFYNNEISEKSEIFDDQFSVERPDGSNFTLKIRSTKLEDSAMYFCASSEAEAGTGEEQYFGPGTRLTVT.

This clonotype was counted only a few times. The chain recombines TRBV7-9 with TRBJ2-2; D remains ambiguous. CDR1 is SEHNR, CDR2 FQNEAQ, per germline (reference sequence). The germline V and J ends were trimmed by 3 bases and 4 bases, with 6 bases remaining between them. The CDR3 has 13 residues. This chain's CDR3 is CASSLMTTGELFF. CDR3 DNA: TGTGCCAGCAGCTTGATGACCACCGGGGAGCTGTTTTTT.

V gene TRBV15 combines with J gene TRBJ2-3, with TRBD1 matching over 7 bases. V dropped 0 bases and J dropped 3; count of bases not matched to a gene: 9. This CDR3 comprises 17 residues. Per germline, CDR1 LNHNV and CDR2 YYDKDF (reference sequence). CDR3 in DNA: TGTGCCACCAGCAGAGAAAGGGGGCAACCACCAACAGATACGCAGTATTTT. It yields the protein CATSRERGQPPTDTQYF. Complete variable domain (other parts from reference TRBV15 and TRBJ2-3): DAMVIQNPRYQVTQFGKPVTLSCSQTLNHNVMYWYQQKSSQAPKLLFHYYDKDFNNEADTPDNFQSRRPNTSFCFLDIRSPGLGDTAMYLCATSRERGQPPTDTQYFGPGTRLTVL.

This chain joins TRBV7-8 and TRBJ1-5, with TRBD1 identical over 7 bases. CDR1 and CDR2 (germline): SGHVS, FQNEAQ. After removal of 1 base from V and 0 bases from J, the junction contained 3 bases not matched to a gene. The CDR3 is made up of 16 amino acids. The CDR3 DNA follows: TGTGCCAGCAGCTTAGAGGGACAGTATAGCAATCAGCCCCAGCATTTT. It specifies CASSLEGQYSNQPQHF.

The chain carries TRBV9 and TRBJ2-1; TRBD2 aligns across 9 bases. The trim removed 3 bases at V and 5 bases at J, leaving 9 bases unmatched. The germline gives CDR1 SGDLS, CDR2 YYNGEE. CDR3 size: 16 residues. CDR3 nucleotide sequence: TGTGCCAGCAGCGGAGGACCGGGACTAGCTAACAATGAGCAGTTCTTC. It is translated as CASSGGPGLANNEQFF. The whole variable domain, remainder taken from reference TRBV9 and TRBJ2-1, is DSGVTQTPKHLITATGQRVTLRCSPRSGDLSVYWYQQSLDQGLQFLIQYYNGEERAKGNILERFSAQQFPDLHSELNLSSLELGDSALYFCASSGGPGLANNEQFFGPGTRLTVL.

This clonotype was counted a few times. The chain is built from TRBV2 and TRBJ1-1; D call uncertain. The germline V gene encodes CDR1 SNHLY and CDR2 FYNNEI. V lost 7 bases and J 0 bases, leaving 6 bases between the germline ends. The CDR3 is 12 residues long. The CDR3 sequence is CASILVNTEAFF. The DNA for the CDR3 is TGTGCCAGCATTTTAGTGAACACTGAAGCTTTCTTT. Variable domain in full (rest from reference TRBV2 and TRBJ1-1): EPEVTQTPSHQVTQMGQEVILRCVPISNHLYFYWYRQILGQKVEFLVSFYNNEISEKSEIFDDQFSVERPDGSNFTLKIRSTKLEDSAMYFCASILVNTEAFFGQGTRLTVV.

CDR3: CSVEDHRLAVYNEQFF. CDR3 DNA sequence: TGCAGCGTTGAAGATCATAGGCTAGCGGTGTACAATGAGCAGTTCTTC. V and J are TRBV29-1 and TRBJ2-1; TRBD2 matches at 7 bases. CDR3 length: 16 amino acids. The germline CDR1 and CDR2 sequences are SQVTM and ANQGSEA. With V trimmed by 0 bases and J by 4 bases, 9 bases remained unmatched.

The table lists this clonotype with a few counts. The V gene is TRBV4-3, the J gene TRBJ2-7; D gene ambiguous. The CDR3 loop spans 15 amino acids. The ends were cut back, 4 bases at V and 4 bases at J, with 17 bases in the middle. The germline V gene encodes CDR1 LGHNA and CDR2 YSLEER. This CDR3 reads CASSRDHQAVYEQYF. CDR3 bases: TGCGCCAGCAGCCGCGACCATCAGGCAGTTTACGAGCAGTACTTC.

Only a few counts were recorded for this clonotype. The gene calls are TRBV5-6 and TRBJ2-2; TRBD1 or TRBD2 may be the D gene (5 bases each). With 1 base removed from V and 5 bases from J, the gap between germline ends came to 18 bases. The germline gives CDR1 SGHDT, CDR2 YYEEEE. This CDR3 region has 17 residues. CDR3 region: CASSLRFGTGPTGELFF. CDR3 DNA: TGTGCCAGCAGCTTGCGGTTTGGGACGGGGCCTACCGGGGAGCTGTTTTTT.

This clonotype has a handful of counts. The chain has TRBV4-3 and TRBJ2-7, with D possibly TRBD1 on 6 matching bases. Between the trimmed V and J ends, which lost 0 bases and 2 bases, there was a span of 11 bases. The CDR3 is made up of 15 amino acids. In germline, CDR1 is LGHNA, CDR2 YSLEER. The DNA of the CDR3 is TGCGCCAGCAGCCAAGATAATGACAGGACCTACGAGCAGTACTTC. Its translation is CASSQDNDRTYEQYF.

Concerning this clonotype itself: At one boundary the junction diverges from the germline segment, which might be a read error. V gene TRBV5-1 combines with J gene TRBJ1-1, with D tentatively TRBD1 (6 bases). The CDR3 is 11 residues long. The germline CDR1 and CDR2 sequences are SGHRS and YFSETQ. CDR3 DNA: TGCGCCAGCAGGTTGGACAGTGAAGCTTTCTTT. Translating it yields CASRLDSEAFF.

The chain carries TRBV2 and TRBJ2-2; D may be TRBD2 (6 bases). V was pared by 4 bases and J by 2 bases, with 14 bases between. The CDR3 loop spans 16 amino acids. Germline V gene data show CDR1 as SNHLY and CDR2 as FYNNEI. The CDR3 DNA reads as TGTGCCAGCAGTGTAGGCGCGGGACGCAACACCGGGGAGCTGTTTTTT. Protein: CASSVGAGRNTGELFF.

This sequence joins TRBV28 and TRBJ2-7, with 8 positions matching TRBD1. The V gene end was trimmed by 6 bases and the J gene end by 2 bases; junction bases not matched to a gene: 9. Germline CDR1 and CDR2: MDHEN and SYDVKM. The length of the CDR3 is 15 residues. CDR3 in DNA: TGTGCCAGCAGCCTCGCGAGACAGGGGACCTACGAGCAGTACTTC. Translation gives CASSLARQGTYEQYF.

This clonotype appeared a few times. The chain employs TRBV12-3 or TRBV12-4 and TRBJ2-7; no clear D gene. CDR3 length: 14 amino acids. Trimming shortened V by 6 bases and J by 0 bases, and 12 bases separated the two germline ends. The DNA for the CDR3 is TGTGCCAGCAGCCAGCTTAGGGCCTCCTACGAGCAGTACTTC. Residues: CASSQLRASYEQYF.

This chain links TRBV25-1 with TRBJ1-4, with D perhaps TRBD1 (5 bases). The CDR3 has 15 residues. Trimming removed 2 bases from V and 4 bases from J, with 11 bases in between. Germline V gene sequence: CDR1 MGHDK, CDR2 SYGVNS. The CDR3 sequence: CASSETRQFNEKLFF. CDR3 nucleotides: TGTGCCAGCAGTGAAACCAGACAGTTTAATGAAAAACTGTTTTTT.

V is TRBV29-1 and J is TRBJ2-7; maybe TRBD1 (6 bases). The V gene's germline CDR1 is SQVTM and CDR2 ANQGSEA. V gave up 5 bases and J gave up 1 base, with 12 bases separating them. The CDR3 covers 13 residues. CDR3 DNA: TGCAGCGTTAGAGGACAGCGATCCTACGAGCAGTACTTC. It is translated as CSVRGQRSYEQYF.